This T cell receptor (beta chain) originates from a study of control samples from healthy donors and cancer patients. This table comes from immunoSEQ multiplex PCR, and its TCRdb copy is limited to in-frame clones, with some not included. Of about 89,000 clones in the sample, approximately 81% were seen once. CDR3 length: 16 residues. The V gene's germline CDR1 is SGHDT and CDR2 YYEEEE. The ends lost 4 bases at V and 5 bases at J; junction bases unmatched: 9. Material: blood. The chain combines TRBV5-6 with TRBJ2-2; TRBD1 aligns across 9 bases. The TCR comes from a woman aged 35 to 49 in good health. The chain's CDR3 is CASSAPGQGVTGELFF. The CDR3 coding sequence is TGTGCCAGCAGCGCCCCGGGACAGGGCGTTACCGGGGAGCTGTTTTTT. The full variable domain, its missing parts supplied by reference TRBV5-6 and TRBJ2-2, is DAGVTQSPTHLIKTRGQQVTLRCSPKSGHDTVSWYQQALGQGPQFIFQYYEEEERQRGNFPDRFSGHQFPNYSSELNVNALLLGDSALYLCASSAPGQGVTGELFFGEGSRLTVL.